The source of this T cell receptor (beta chain) is a study of blood T cell repertoires in COVID-19. Study-level background: The origin of the acute and convalescent COVID-19 samples was the United States, Italy and Spain. Sources were T cells, B-cell-depleted T cells, or PBMCs; the material itself was cDNA or gDNA.

Germline V gene sequence: CDR1 MGHDK, CDR2 SYGVNS. V shed 7 bases, J shed 1 base, and the junction held 7 bases outside the gene matches. CDR3 length: 17 residues. How the authors handled the data: Amplification from reference gene primers served as the basis for estimated nucleated cell counts. Data came from immunoSEQ multiplex PCR; TCRdb stores just in-frame clones and leaves some out. V and J calls and clone size are given by that table; D and trimming were obtained from the DNA. Here the sample spans tens of thousands of clones, 65% to 90% being singletons. This rearrangement joins TRBV25-1 to TRBJ2-3, with 14 bases aligning to TRBD2. Specimen: peripheral blood. This TCR came from a human donor in a cohort sampled during active COVID-19. CDR3: CASKGLAGARGTDTQYF. The CDR3 bases are TGTGCCAGCAAGGGACTAGCGGGAGCCCGGGGCACAGATACGCAGTATTTT.